This entry features one T cell receptor (beta chain) sequence. It was during active infection that Seattle patients were enrolled and then longitudinally followed. The sample comes from a study of blood T cell repertoires in COVID-19. Study-wide context: Acute and convalescent COVID-19 samples came from the United States, Italy and Spain.

In the source study's methods: Estimation of nucleated cell counts relied on the amplification of reference gene primers. The protocol was immunoSEQ multiplex PCR, while the TCRdb copy is restricted to in-frame clones and leaves out a portion. The D gene and trimming were derived from the DNA, and the V and J assignments and clone size from that table. The table has fewer than 95,000 clones, around 67% seen once; the top ten hold roughly 3.9%. Trimming removed 4 bases from V and 0 bases from J, with 10 bases in between. The CDR3 consists of 15 residues. Germline V gene sequence: CDR1 SGHDN, CDR2 FVKESK.

The clonotype was recovered from a man between 65 and 80 years old with COVID-19, enrolled during active disease. The gene calls are TRBV14 and TRBJ2-1; D might be TRBD2 (5 bases). Sequenced sample: peripheral blood. CDR3 coding DNA: TGTGCCAGCAGCCCCCGGAGGTTCTCCTACAATGAGCAGTTCTTC. It is translated as CASSPRRFSYNEQFF.